The entry that follows covers one TCR beta chain sequence. Time point described: patch test 3, about 24 weeks after DPC sensitization. Stated treatment: therapeutic diphenylcyclopropenone sensitization with weekly scalp DPC. The data belong to a study of human T cells and chemical hapten exposure. MiXCR, run by TCRdb on the RACE reads, gives a single entry per CDR3 protein. The table lists 55,000 to 75,000 distinct CDR3 sequences, around 11% of them singletons. V gave up 2 bases and J gave up 9 bases, with 11 bases separating them. The CDR3 has 13 amino acids. Germline V gene sequence: CDR1 MNHEY, CDR2 SVGEGT.

This rearrangement joins TRBV6-2 or TRBV6-3 to TRBJ2-1; D is undetermined. This material consisted of whole blood, taken in connection with sensitization to the hapten diphenylcyclopropenone (DPC). This sequence originates from a man aged 30 to 39 with alopecia areata. Some clones in this sample may be carry-over from other donors' samples. CDR3 loop: CASSYGGRGEQFF. The CDR3 DNA reads as TGTGCCAGCAGTTACGGTGGACGCGGTGAGCAGTTCTTC.